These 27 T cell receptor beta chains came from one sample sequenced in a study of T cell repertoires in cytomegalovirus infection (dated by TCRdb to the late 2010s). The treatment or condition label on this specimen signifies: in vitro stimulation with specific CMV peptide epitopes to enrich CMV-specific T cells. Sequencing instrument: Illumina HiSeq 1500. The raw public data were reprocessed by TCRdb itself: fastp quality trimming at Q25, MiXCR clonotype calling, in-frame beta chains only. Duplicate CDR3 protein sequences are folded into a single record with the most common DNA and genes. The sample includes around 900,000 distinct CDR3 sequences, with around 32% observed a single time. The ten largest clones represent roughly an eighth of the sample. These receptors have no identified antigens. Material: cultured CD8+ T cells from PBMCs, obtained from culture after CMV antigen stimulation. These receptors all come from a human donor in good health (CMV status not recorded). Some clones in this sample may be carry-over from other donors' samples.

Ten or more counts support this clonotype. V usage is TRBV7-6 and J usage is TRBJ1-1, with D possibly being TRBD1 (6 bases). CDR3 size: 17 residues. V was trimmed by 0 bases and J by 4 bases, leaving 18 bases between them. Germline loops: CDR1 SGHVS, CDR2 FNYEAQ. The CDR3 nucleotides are TGTGCCAGCAGCTTAGCGCCAGGACAGCTTGCGGGCACTGAAGCTTTCTTT. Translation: CASSLAPGQLAGTEAFF.

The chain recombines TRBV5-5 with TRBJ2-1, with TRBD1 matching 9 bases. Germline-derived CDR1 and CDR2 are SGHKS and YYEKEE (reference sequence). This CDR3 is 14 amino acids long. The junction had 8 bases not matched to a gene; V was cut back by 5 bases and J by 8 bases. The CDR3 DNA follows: TGTGCCAGCAGTGGACAGGGGTTTTTCTATGAGCAGTTCTTC. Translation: CASSGQGFFYEQFF.

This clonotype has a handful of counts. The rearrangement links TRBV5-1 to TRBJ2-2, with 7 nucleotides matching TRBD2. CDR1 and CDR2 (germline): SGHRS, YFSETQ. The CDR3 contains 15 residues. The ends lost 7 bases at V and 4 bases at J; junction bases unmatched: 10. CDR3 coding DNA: TGCGCCAGCTGGAACCGGGAGGCTGGCACCGGGGAGCTGTTTTTT. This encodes CASWNREAGTGELFF.

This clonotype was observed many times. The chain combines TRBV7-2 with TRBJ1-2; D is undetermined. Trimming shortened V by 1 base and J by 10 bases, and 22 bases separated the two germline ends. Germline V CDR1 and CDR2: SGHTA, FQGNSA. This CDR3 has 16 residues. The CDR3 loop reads CASSLGYAIKGISYTF. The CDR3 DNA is TGTGCCAGCAGCTTAGGGTACGCGATAAAGGGCATATCCTACACCTTC. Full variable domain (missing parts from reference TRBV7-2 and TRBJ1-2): GAGVSQSPSNKVTEKGKDVELRCDPISGHTALYWYRQSLGQGLEFLIYFQGNSAPDKSGLPSDRFSAERTGGSVSTLTIQRTQQEDSAVYLCASSLGYAIKGISYTFGSGTRLTVV.

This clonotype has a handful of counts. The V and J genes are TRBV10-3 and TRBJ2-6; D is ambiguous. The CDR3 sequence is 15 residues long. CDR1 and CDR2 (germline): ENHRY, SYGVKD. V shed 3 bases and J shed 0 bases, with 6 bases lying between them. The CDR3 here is CAISDPPSGANVLTF. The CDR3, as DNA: TGTGCCATCAGTGACCCCCCCTCTGGGGCCAACGTCCTGACTTTC.

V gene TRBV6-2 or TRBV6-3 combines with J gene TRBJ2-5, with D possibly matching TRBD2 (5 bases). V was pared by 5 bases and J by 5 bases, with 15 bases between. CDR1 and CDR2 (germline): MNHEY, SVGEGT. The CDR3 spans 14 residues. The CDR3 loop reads CASSTDFGKETQYF. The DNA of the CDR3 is TGTGCCAGCAGTACGGACTTCGGCAAGGAGACCCAGTACTTC.

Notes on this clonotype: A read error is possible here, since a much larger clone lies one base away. CDR3 loop: CVSSGTDSRSSYEQYF. In DNA, the CDR3 is TGTGTCAGCAGCGGAACGGACAGCCGAAGCTCCTACGAGCAGTACTTC. The chain recombines TRBV7-9 with TRBJ2-7; D may be TRBD1 (6 bases). This CDR3 has 16 residues. Germline CDR1 reads SEHNR; CDR2 reads FQNEAQ (reference sequence).

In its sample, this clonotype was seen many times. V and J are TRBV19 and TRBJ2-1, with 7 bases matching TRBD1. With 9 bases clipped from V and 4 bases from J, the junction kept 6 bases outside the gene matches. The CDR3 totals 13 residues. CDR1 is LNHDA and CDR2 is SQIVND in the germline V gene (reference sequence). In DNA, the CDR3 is TGTGCCAGCAGCACGACAGGGTACAATGAGCAGTTCTTC. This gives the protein CASSTTGYNEQFF.

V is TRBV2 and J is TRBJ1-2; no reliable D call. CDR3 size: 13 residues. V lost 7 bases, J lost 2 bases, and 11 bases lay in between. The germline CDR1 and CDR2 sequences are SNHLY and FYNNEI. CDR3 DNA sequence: TGTGCCAGCACCTACAGTATAAACTATGGCTACACCTTC. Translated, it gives CASTYSINYGYTF.

This chain's CDR3 is CATSDSPRVTGAGYQETQYF. Written as DNA, the CDR3 is TGTGCCACCAGTGATTCCCCTCGAGTCACAGGCGCCGGGTACCAAGAGACCCAGTACTTC. The J gene is TRBJ2-5, the V gene TRBV24-1, with a tentative D call TRBD1 (5 bases). CDR3 size: 20 residues. V lost 2 bases and J 0 bases, leaving 24 bases between the germline ends. From germline, CDR1 is KGHDR and CDR2 SFDVKD.

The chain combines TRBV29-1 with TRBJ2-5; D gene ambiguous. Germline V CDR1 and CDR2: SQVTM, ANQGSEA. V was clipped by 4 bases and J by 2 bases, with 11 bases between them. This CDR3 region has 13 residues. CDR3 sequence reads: CSVGRAWQETQYF. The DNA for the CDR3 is TGCAGCGTTGGTAGGGCTTGGCAAGAGACCCAGTACTTC.

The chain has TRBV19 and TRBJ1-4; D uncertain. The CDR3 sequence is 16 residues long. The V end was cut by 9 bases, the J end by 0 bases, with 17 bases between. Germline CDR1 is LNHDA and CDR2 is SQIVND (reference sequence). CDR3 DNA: TGTGCCAGCGAGCCGGGGATCTCTGCAACTAATGAAAAACTGTTTTTT. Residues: CASEPGISATNEKLFF.

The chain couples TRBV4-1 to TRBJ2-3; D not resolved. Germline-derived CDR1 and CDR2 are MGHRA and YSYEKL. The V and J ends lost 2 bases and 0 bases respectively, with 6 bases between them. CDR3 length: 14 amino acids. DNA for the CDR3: TGCGCCAGCAGCCAATTGGACAGCACAGATACGCAGTATTTT. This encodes CASSQLDSTDTQYF.

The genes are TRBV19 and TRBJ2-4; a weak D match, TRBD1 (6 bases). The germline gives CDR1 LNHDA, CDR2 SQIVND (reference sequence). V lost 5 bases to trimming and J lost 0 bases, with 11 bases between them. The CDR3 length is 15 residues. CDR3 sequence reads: CASSVTGLAKNIQYF. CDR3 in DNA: TGTGCCAGTAGTGTGACAGGACTAGCCAAAAACATTCAGTACTTC.

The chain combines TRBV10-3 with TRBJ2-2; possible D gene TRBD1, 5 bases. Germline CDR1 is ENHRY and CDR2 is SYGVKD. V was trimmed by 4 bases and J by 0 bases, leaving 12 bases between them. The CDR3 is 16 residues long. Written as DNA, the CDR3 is TGTGCCATCAGTGTATGGCAGGGTCCGAACACCGGGGAGCTGTTTTTT. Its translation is CAISVWQGPNTGELFF.

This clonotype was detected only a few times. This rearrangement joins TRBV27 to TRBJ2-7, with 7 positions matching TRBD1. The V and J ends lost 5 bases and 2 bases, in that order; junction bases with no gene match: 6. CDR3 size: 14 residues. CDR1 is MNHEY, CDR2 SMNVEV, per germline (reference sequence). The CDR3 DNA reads TGTGCCAGCAGTGTCTACAGGGGCGCCTACGAGCAGTACTTC. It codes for CASSVYRGAYEQYF.

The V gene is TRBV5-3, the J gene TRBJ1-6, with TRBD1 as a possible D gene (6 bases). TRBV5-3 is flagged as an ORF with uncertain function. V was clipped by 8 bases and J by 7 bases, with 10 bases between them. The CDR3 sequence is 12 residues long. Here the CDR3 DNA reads TGTGCCAGCAGGGGTGGGAATTCACCCCTCCACTTT. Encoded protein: CASRGGNSPLHF.

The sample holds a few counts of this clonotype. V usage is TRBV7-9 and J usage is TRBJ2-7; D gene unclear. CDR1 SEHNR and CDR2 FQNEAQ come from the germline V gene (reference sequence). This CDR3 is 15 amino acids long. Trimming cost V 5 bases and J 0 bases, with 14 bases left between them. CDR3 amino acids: CASSPPTENSYEQYF. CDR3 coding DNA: TGTGCCAGCAGCCCCCCGACGGAAAACTCCTACGAGCAGTACTTC.

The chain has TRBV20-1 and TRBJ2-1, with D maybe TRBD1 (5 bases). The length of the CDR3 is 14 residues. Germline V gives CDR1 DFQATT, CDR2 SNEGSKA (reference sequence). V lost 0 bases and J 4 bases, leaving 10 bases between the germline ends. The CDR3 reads CSARDWQGYNEQFF. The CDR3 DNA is TGCAGTGCTAGAGATTGGCAGGGATACAATGAGCAGTTCTTC.

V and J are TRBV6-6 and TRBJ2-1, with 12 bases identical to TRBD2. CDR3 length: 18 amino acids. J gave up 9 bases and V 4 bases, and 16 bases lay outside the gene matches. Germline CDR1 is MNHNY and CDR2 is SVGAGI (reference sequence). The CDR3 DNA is TGTGCCAGCAGTTTCCCCCGGACTAGCGGGGATAGCCAGAGTGAGCAGTTCTTC. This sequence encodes CASSFPRTSGDSQSEQFF.

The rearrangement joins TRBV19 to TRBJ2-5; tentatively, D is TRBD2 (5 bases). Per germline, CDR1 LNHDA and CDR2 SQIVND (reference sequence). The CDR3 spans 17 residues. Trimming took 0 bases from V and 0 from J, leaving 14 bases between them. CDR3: CASSIDLGTRYQETQYF. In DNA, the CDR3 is TGTGCCAGTAGTATAGATCTGGGCACTAGGTACCAAGAGACCCAGTACTTC.

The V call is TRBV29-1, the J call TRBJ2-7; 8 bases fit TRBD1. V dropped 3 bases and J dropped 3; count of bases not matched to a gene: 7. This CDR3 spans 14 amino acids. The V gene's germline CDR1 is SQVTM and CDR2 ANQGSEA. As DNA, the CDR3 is TGCAGCGTTGAGACGATCGGGACAGGCTACGAGCAGTACTTC. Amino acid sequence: CSVETIGTGYEQYF.

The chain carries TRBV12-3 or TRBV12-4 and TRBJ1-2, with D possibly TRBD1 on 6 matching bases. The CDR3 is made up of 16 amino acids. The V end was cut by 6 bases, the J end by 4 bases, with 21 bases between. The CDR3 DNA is TGTGCCAGCAGAAAAACAGGGATTGGCCTTGGCTATGGCTACACCTTC. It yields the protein CASRKTGIGLGYGYTF.

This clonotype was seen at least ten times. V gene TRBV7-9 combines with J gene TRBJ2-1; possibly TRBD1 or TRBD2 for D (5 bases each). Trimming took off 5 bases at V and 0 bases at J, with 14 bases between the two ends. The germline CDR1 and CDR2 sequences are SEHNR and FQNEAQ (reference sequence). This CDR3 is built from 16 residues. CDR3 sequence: CASSQSGRHSYNEQFF. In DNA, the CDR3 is TGTGCCAGCAGCCAATCGGGACGGCACTCCTACAATGAGCAGTTCTTC.

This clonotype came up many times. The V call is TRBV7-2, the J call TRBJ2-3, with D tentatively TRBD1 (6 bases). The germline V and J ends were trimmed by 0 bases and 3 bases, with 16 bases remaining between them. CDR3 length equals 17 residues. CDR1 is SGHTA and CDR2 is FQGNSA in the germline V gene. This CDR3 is CASSLAVRGLGTDTQYF. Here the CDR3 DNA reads TGTGCCAGCAGCTTAGCGGTTAGGGGGTTAGGTACAGATACGCAGTATTTT.

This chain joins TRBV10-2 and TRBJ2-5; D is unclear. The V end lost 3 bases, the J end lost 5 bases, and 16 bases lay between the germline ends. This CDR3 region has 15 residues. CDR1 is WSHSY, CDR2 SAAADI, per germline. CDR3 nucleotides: TGCGCCAGCAGTGAATACGACATAGTGGAGGAGACCCAGTACTTC. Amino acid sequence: CASSEYDIVEETQYF.

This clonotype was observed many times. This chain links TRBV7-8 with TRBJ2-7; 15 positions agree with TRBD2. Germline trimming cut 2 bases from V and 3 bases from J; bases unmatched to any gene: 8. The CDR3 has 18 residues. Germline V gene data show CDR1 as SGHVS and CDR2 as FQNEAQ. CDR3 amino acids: CASSLPPGLAGGDYEQYV. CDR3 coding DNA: TGTGCCAGCAGCTTACCGCCGGGACTAGCGGGGGGAGACTACGAGCAGTACGTC.